This T cell receptor beta chain was retrieved from a study of cytomegalovirus exposure and HLA in healthy donors. CDR3 size: 15 residues. J lost 5 bases, V lost 5 bases, and 6 bases had no gene match. The germline V gene has CDR1 MNHNS and CDR2 SASEGT. This clone has a handful of counts. Its specificity is not known. This PCR relied on a set of 60 Vbeta primers and 13 Jbeta primers. Measured with immunoSEQ multiplex PCR; TCRdb has only the in-frame clones, and not every one. The table lists 75,000 to 100,000 clones, about 83% of them singletons. Study results and limitations: In an earlier analysis, most TCR beta V segments were productive about 87% or about 30% of the time. An assumption of roughly uniform sequencing depth across donors underlay the presence/absence analyses.

The sequence was obtained from a man between 60 and 75 years old in good health and CMV-seropositive. Sequencing used PBMCs. The rearrangement links TRBV6-1 to TRBJ2-3, with 11 nucleotides matching TRBD2. CDR3 residues: CASSTLAGGRDTQYF. For the CDR3, the DNA is TGTGCCAGCAGTACCCTAGCGGGGGGAAGAGATACGCAGTATTTT.